Here is one T cell receptor (beta chain) with its context. Antigen specificity is unknown. Tumor biopsies came from the same primary tumor site before and after PD-1 blockade. The data derive from a study of T cells in tumors after PD-1 blockade. Findings and caveats of the study: After therapy, most expanded exhausted CD8+ clones were absent pre-treatment, suggesting clonal replacement.

Clones were sequenced by immunoSEQ multiplex PCR, and TCRdb holds only the in-frame ones, with some missing. The repertoire holds thousands of clones, with approximately 70% as singletons. This CDR3 has 15 amino acids. With 5 bases removed from V and 1 base from J, the gap between germline ends came to 12 bases. CDR1 is MNHNS and CDR2 is SASEGT in the germline V gene. The input for sequencing was tumor tissue, taken before anti-PD-1 treatment. This receptor was identified in a human donor with basal cell carcinoma. This chain uses TRBV6-1 with TRBJ1-5; D is ambiguous. CDR3 sequence (DNA): TGTGCCAGCAGTTGGGAACCCGGGAGCAATCAGCCCCAGCATTTT. Its protein is CASSWEPGSNQPQHF.